The TCR beta chain under discussion was sequenced for a study of naive and memory T cell subsets. Study-wide results and caveats: Potentially, T cell activation and differentiation skew this RNA-based measurement.

Reverse transcription of blood and skin TCR RNA was primed at alpha and beta constant regions. Four PCR rounds used nested alpha and beta constant region primers plus the SP2 primer. In TCRdb, the 5' RACE reads were re-called with MiXCR into one record per CDR3 protein. The sample contains about 22,000 distinct CDR3 sequences, around 3.9% of which appear only once. RNA was extracted from more than 2 ml of whole blood of healthy adults. Reverse transcription used DNase-treated unsorted total RNA, aiming for roughly 1 to 1000 ng. V was clipped by 3 bases and J by 5 bases, with 5 bases between them. CDR3 length: 11 amino acids. Germline lookup yields CDR1 MNHEY and CDR2 SVGEGT. Many counts were recorded for this clonotype. Its antigen remains unknown.

The rearrangement joins TRBV6-2 or TRBV6-3 to TRBJ2-7; no definite D call. The sequence came from a male donor in good health. As DNA, the CDR3 is TGTGCCAGCAGTTATTACCACGAGCAGTACTTC. It encodes CASSYYHEQYF.